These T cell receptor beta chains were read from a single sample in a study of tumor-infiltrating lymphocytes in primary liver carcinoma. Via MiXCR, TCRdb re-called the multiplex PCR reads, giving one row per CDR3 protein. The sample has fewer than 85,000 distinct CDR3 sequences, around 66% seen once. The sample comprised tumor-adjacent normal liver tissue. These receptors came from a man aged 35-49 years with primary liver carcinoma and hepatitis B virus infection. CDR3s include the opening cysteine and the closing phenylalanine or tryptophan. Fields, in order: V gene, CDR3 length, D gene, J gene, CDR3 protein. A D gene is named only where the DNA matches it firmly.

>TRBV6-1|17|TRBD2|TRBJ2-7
CASSKGAGGGNVYEQYF
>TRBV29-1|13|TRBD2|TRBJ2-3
CSFGREGRNTQYF
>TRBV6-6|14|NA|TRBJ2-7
CASTYSTLVHERYF
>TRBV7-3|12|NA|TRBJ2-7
CASSSRVHEQYF
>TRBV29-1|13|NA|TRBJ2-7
CSVVQGGAYEQYF
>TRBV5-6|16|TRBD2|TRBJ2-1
CACSPSGSGRDNEQFF
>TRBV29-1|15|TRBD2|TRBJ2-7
CSVALGLKRSYEQYF
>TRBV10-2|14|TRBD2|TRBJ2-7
CASSAAGGSYAQYF
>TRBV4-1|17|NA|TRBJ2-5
CASSQDHGGGGQEAQYF
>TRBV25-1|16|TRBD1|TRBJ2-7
CASSEPGQGEIYEQYF
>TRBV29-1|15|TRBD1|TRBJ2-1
CSFEVTGQEGNEQFF
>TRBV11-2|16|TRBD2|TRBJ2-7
CASSLDGPSGRYKQHF
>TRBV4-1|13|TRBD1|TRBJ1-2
CARSLGQTGGYTF
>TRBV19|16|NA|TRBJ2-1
CASSLSTLSSYNEQLF
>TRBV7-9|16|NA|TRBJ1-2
CASSLEGRLSQYGYTF
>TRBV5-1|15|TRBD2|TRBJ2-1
CASSLAGGSGDEQFF
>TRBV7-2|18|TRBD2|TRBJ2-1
CTSSLAPFPSGRYNEQFF
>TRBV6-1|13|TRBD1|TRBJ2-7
CAGAPNRGYEQYF
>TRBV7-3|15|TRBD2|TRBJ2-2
CACRQAGTNAGELFF
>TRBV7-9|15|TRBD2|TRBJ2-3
CASGTNGPGTDTQYF
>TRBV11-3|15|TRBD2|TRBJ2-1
CSSSAGTREINEQSF
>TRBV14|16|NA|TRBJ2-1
CASSQEFYTSCNEQFF
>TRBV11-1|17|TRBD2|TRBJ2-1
CASSLTGSASGSNVQFF
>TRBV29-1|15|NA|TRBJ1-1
CSLGPGWGMVAEAFF
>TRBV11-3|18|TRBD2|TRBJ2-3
CASSSPLTSGKNTDTQYF
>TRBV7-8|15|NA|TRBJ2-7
CASSLVSSLQDEQYF
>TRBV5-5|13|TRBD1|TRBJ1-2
CASSRTGTYCYIF
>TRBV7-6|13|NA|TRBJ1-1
CASSLSGSTEAFF
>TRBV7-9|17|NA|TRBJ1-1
CTSSTPLRGAVNTEAFF
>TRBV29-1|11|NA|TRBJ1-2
CSVRGLYGYTF
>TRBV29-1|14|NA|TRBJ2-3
CSASAARGTDTRYF
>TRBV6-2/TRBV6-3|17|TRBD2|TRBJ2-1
CASRYPPPSGLYNEQFF
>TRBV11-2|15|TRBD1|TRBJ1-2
CVSSYTGGSPLGYTF
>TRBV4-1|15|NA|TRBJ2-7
CARTPGTCGPYDQYF
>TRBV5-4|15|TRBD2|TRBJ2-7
CASSSPGLAGYEQYF
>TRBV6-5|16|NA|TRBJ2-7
CVSNLFNGSLAYEQYF
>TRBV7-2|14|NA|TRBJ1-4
CASSLRGGNEKLFF
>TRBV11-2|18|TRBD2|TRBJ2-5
CASSLDPWSSGRGGTQNF
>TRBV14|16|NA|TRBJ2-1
CVSSQVRLTVANEQFF
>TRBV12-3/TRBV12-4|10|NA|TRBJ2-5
CASSGETKYF
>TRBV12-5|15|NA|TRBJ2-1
CASGLVPGLYNEQFF
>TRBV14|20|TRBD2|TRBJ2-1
CASSQATSGYLMGSYNEQLF
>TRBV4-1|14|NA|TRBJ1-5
CANSQHNAPVAQHF
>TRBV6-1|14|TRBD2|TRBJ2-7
CASNQAGVGHERHF
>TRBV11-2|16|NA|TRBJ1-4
CASSPGVAPINVKLFF
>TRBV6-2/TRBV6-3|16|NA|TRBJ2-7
CASSYSIPSLSYEQYF
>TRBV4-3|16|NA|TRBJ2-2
CPSSQDRGHSNGELFF
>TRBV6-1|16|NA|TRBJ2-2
CVSSEVPTSLPGELFF
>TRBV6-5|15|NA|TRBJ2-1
CASSLGRFSYDEQFF
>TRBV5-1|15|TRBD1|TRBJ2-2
CARSLQGANTGELFF